This entry lists 24 T cell receptor beta chains sequenced from one sample in a study of cytomegalovirus exposure and HLA in healthy donors. The PCR was carried out with 60 Vbeta primers and 13 Jbeta primers. Here immunoSEQ multiplex PCR was the method, and the copy in TCRdb shows in-frame clones only, minus some. The table has fewer than 200,000 clones, about 78% seen once; the top ten hold under 2.5%. The specimen sequenced was PBMCs. These TCRs come from a man aged 55-75 years in good health and CMV-seronegative.

As concerns this clone: Within the sample, other DNA sequences also encode this same CDR3. The chain combines TRBV7-9 with TRBJ2-5, with 7 bases matching TRBD1. This CDR3 spans 13 amino acids. Germline lookup yields CDR1 SEHNR and CDR2 FQNEAQ (reference sequence). The J segment lost 5 bases and the V segment lost 4 bases, leaving 4 bases of the junction unmatched. The chain's CDR3 is CASSSTGWETQYF. CDR3 coding DNA: TGTGCCAGCAGCTCGACAGGGTGGGAGACCCAGTACTTC. Complete variable domain (other parts from reference TRBV7-9 and TRBJ2-5): DTGVSQNPRHKITKRGQNVTFRCDPISEHNRLYWYRQTLGQGPEFLTYFQNEAQLEKSRLLSDRFSAERPKGSFSTLEIQRTEQGDSAMYLCASSSTGWETQYFGPGTRLLVL.

Worth noting for this clone: The junction departs from germline at one end; a sequencing error may be responsible. The sample carries other DNA sequences with the same CDR3. J is TRBJ2-7 and V is TRBV9, with TRBD2 identical over 10 bases. Germline loops: CDR1 SGDLS, CDR2 YYNGEE. The CDR3 is 15 amino acids. The CDR3 DNA is TGCGCCAGCAGCGTAAGCGGGAGGGGGGGAGACGAGCAGTACTTC. This encodes CASSVSGRGGDEQYF.

The V gene is TRBV28, the J gene TRBJ2-6; 8 bases map to TRBD1. The CDR3 contains 18 residues. From germline, CDR1 is MDHEN and CDR2 SYDVKM. With 5 bases clipped from V and 0 bases from J, the junction kept 9 bases outside the gene matches. The CDR3 spells CASSPPRQGISGANVLTF. CDR3 bases: TGTGCCAGCAGTCCCCCACGACAGGGGATCTCTGGGGCCAACGTCCTGACTTTC.

This clone has just a few counts. The chain joins TRBV9 to TRBJ2-1; 10 nucleotides align to TRBD2. After removal of 0 bases from V and 8 bases from J, the junction contained 5 bases not matched to a gene. The CDR3 spans 15 residues. Per the germline V gene, CDR1 is SGDLS and CDR2 is YYNGEE. CDR3: CASSVGSSGSHEQFF. The CDR3 DNA sequence: TGTGCCAGCAGCGTAGGGTCTAGCGGGAGTCATGAGCAGTTCTTC.

The chain joins TRBV30 to TRBJ1-5; D is undetermined. Germline CDR1 reads GTSNPN; CDR2 reads SVGIG (reference sequence). V was trimmed by 2 bases and J by 3 bases, leaving 11 bases between them. The CDR3 contains 14 residues. DNA of the CDR3: TGTGCCTGGAGTTCTGGTACAATCAATCAGCCCCAGCATTTT. This codes for CAWSSGTINQPQHF.

This clone came up a few times. This chain uses TRBV7-3 with TRBJ1-1; 9 bases map to TRBD1. CDR1 and CDR2 from the germline V gene are SGHTA and FQGTGA. The CDR3 runs 12 residues. The J segment lost 12 bases and the V segment lost 5 bases, leaving 7 bases of the junction unmatched. In nucleotides, the CDR3 is TGTGCCAGCAGCGAGGGGACAGGGAGGTCTTTCTTT. This codes for CASSEGTGRSFF. Full variable domain (rest looked up from reference TRBV7-3 and TRBJ1-1): GAGVSQTPSNKVTEKGKYVELRCDPISGHTALYWYRQSLGQGPEFLIYFQGTGAADDSGLPNDRFFAVRPEGSVSTLKIQRTERGDSAVYLCASSEGTGRSFFGQGTRLTVV.

This sequence joins TRBV7-9 and TRBJ1-5, with 8 bases that match TRBD1. Per germline, CDR1 SEHNR and CDR2 FQNEAQ (reference sequence). V lost 0 bases to trimming and J lost 3 bases; unmatched junction nucleotides: 7. This CDR3 has 17 amino acids. The CDR3 region has the DNA TGTGCCAGCAGCTTAGCGTTTCAGGGGGCAATCAATCAGCCCCAGCATTTT. Translation: CASSLAFQGAINQPQHF. Full variable domain (outside the CDR3, taken from reference TRBV7-9 and TRBJ1-5): DTGVSQNPRHKITKRGQNVTFRCDPISEHNRLYWYRQTLGQGPEFLTYFQNEAQLEKSRLLSDRFSAERPKGSFSTLEIQRTEQGDSAMYLCASSLAFQGAINQPQHFGDGTRLSIL.

V gene TRBV5-1 combines with J gene TRBJ2-5; D gene uncertain. CDR3 length: 12 residues. Germline assignment: CDR1 SGHRS and CDR2 YFSETQ. V shed 1 base and J shed 1 base, with 2 bases lying between them. The DNA of the CDR3 is TGCGCCAGCAGCTTGCTCCAAGAGACCCAGTACTTC. This encodes CASSLLQETQYF.

The chain couples TRBV14 to TRBJ2-3; 8 bases agree with TRBD2. Looked up from germline, CDR1 is SGHDN and CDR2 is FVKESK. With V trimmed by 3 bases and J by 4 bases, 3 bases remained unmatched. The CDR3 covers 14 residues. CDR3 coding DNA: TGTGCCAGCAGCCAGATTAGCGGGGCAGATACGCAGTATTTT. Its protein is CASSQISGADTQYF.

This clone was seen a handful of times. The chain joins TRBV5-1 to TRBJ2-1; TRBD1 agrees at 10 bases. Germline assignment: CDR1 SGHRS and CDR2 YFSETQ. The length of the CDR3 is 15 residues. V lost 4 bases and J lost 6; bases outside the gene matches: 7. The chain's CDR3 is CASSPRQGAANEQFF. The DNA of the CDR3 is TGCGCCAGCAGCCCCCGACAGGGGGCAGCCAATGAGCAGTTCTTC. Looking up the rest from reference TRBV5-1 and TRBJ2-1 gives the full variable domain: KAGVTQTPRYLIKTRGQQVTLSCSPISGHRSVSWYQQTPGQGLQFLFEYFSETQRNKGNFPGRFSGRQFSNSRSEMNVSTLELGDSALYLCASSPRQGAANEQFFGPGTRLTVL.

The V gene is TRBV7-6, the J gene TRBJ2-7, with 7 positions matching TRBD1. CDR3 size: 14 residues. Germline V gives CDR1 SGHVS, CDR2 FNYEAQ. V lost 2 bases, J lost 5 bases, and 6 bases stayed unmatched. The CDR3 spells CASSLWQGDDEQYF. The CDR3 nucleotides are TGTGCCAGCAGCTTATGGCAGGGGGACGACGAGCAGTACTTC. The full variable domain, in which reference TRBV7-6 and TRBJ2-7 provide the parts outside the CDR3, is GAGVSQSPRYKVTKRGQDVALRCDPISGHVSLYWYRQALGQGPEFLTYFNYEAQQDKSGLPNDRFSAERPEGSISTLTIQRTEQRDSAMYRCASSLWQGDDEQYFGPGTRLTVT.

CDR3 coding DNA: TGTGCCAGCAGCTTAGAGGGTCCCTATGGCTACACCTTC. Protein sequence: CASSLEGPYGYTF. The rearrangement joins TRBV5-4 to TRBJ1-2, with D hard to call. CDR1 is SGHNT, CDR2 YYREEE, per germline (reference sequence). Trimming shortened V by 2 bases and J by 4 bases, and 9 bases separated the two germline ends. The length of the CDR3 is 13 residues.

V gene TRBV6-1 combines with J gene TRBJ2-7; unclear D gene. This CDR3 is built from 11 residues. Looked up from germline, CDR1 is MNHNS and CDR2 is SASEGT. With 6 bases removed from V and 4 bases from J, the gap between germline ends came to 7 bases. CDR3 sequence: CASRVAYEQYF. The DNA of the CDR3 is TGTGCCAGCAGGGTTGCGTACGAGCAGTACTTC.

The chain employs TRBV9 and TRBJ1-6; 10 bases are shared with TRBD1. The CDR3 is 15 amino acids. Trimming took 2 bases from V and 5 from J; bases not matched to a gene: 1. Germline V lookup: CDR1 SGDLS, CDR2 YYNGEE. CDR3 nucleotides: TGTGCCAGCAGCGTGGACAGGGGGGATAATTCACCCCTCCACTTT. Its protein product is CASSVDRGDNSPLHF.

V and J are TRBV9 and TRBJ1-1; TRBD1 matches 7 bases. Germline V CDR1 and CDR2: SGDLS, YYNGEE. The CDR3 covers 13 residues. The trim removed 1 base at V and 6 bases at J, leaving 3 bases unmatched. The CDR3 coding sequence is TGTGCCAGCAGCGTAAGGGACAGATCTGAAGCTTTCTTT. Its translation: CASSVRDRSEAFF.

The chain uses TRBV5-4 and TRBJ2-5; 7 bases agree with TRBD1. J gave up 2 bases and V 4 bases, and 8 bases lay outside the gene matches. CDR1 and CDR2 (germline): SGHNT, YYREEE (reference sequence). This CDR3 contains 15 residues. The CDR3 DNA sequence: TGTGCCAGCAGCCGAAGCGGACAGGCACAAGAGACCCAGTACTTC. Translated: CASSRSGQAQETQYF.

The chain combines TRBV25-1 with TRBJ2-2, with 7 positions matching TRBD1. Germline lookup yields CDR1 MGHDK and CDR2 SYGVNS. V was clipped by 3 bases and J by 7 bases; unmatched bases: 2. This CDR3 is built from 13 residues. In nucleotides, the CDR3 is TGTGCCAGCAGTGACGACAGGGTCGGGGAGCTGTTTTTT. This gives the protein CASSDDRVGELFF.

The CDR3 region is CASTRTDSTYEQYF. CDR3 coding DNA: TGTGCCAGCACCCGAACGGACAGTACCTACGAGCAGTACTTC. The genes are TRBV2 and TRBJ2-7, with D possibly being TRBD1 (6 bases). CDR3 length equals 14 residues. Germline CDR1 reads SNHLY; CDR2 reads FYNNEI. Trimming took 7 bases from V and 2 from J, leaving 15 bases between them.

This sequence joins TRBV19 and TRBJ2-2; 8 bases agree with TRBD2. This CDR3 comprises 13 residues. Germline V gene data show CDR1 as LNHDA and CDR2 as SQIVND (reference sequence). V trimming: 7 bases; J trimming: 8 bases; junction bases outside the gene matches: 6. The CDR3 loop reads CASNGLAVGELFF. In DNA form, the CDR3 reads TGTGCCAGTAACGGACTAGCTGTAGGGGAGCTGTTTTTT.

The chain uses TRBV5-4 and TRBJ2-5; D is possibly TRBD2 (5 bases). This CDR3 is 14 amino acids long. Germline assignment: CDR1 SGHNT and CDR2 YYREEE (reference sequence). Trimming removed 0 bases at V and 2 bases at J, with 8 bases between. The CDR3 nucleotides read TGTGCCAGCAGCTTGGACCCGGGGCAAGAGACCCAGTACTTC. The encoded protein is CASSLDPGQETQYF.

This rearrangement joins TRBV7-9 to TRBJ1-4, with a weak D call TRBD1 (6 bases). V lost 6 bases to trimming and J lost 3 bases, with 14 bases between them. Germline V lookup: CDR1 SEHNR, CDR2 FQNEAQ (reference sequence). The CDR3 sequence is 15 residues long. CDR3 loop: CASSPPGHSNEKLFF. In DNA form, the CDR3 reads TGTGCCAGCAGTCCACCGGGACACTCTAATGAAAAACTGTTTTTT.

The chain links TRBV2 to TRBJ2-3, with TRBD2 matching over 12 bases. The CDR3 runs 18 residues. The J segment lost 0 bases and the V segment lost 4 bases, leaving 8 bases of the junction unmatched. Germline values: CDR1 SNHLY, CDR2 FYNNEI. CDR3 nucleotide sequence: TGTGCCAGCAGTGTGGTTCTAGCGGGGGGGATGAGCACAGATACGCAGTATTTT. It is translated as CASSVVLAGGMSTDTQYF.

V and J are TRBV5-4 and TRBJ2-5, with TRBD2 matching over 9 bases. V was clipped by 2 bases and J by 2 bases; unmatched bases: 7. Germline CDR1 reads SGHNT; CDR2 reads YYREEE (reference sequence). CDR3 length: 16 residues. The CDR3 loop reads CASSLRPAGGQETQYF. The CDR3, as DNA: TGTGCCAGCAGCTTAAGGCCTGCGGGGGGGCAAGAGACCCAGTACTTC.

J is TRBJ2-1 and V is TRBV9; TRBD1 aligns across 7 bases. V shed 3 bases, J shed 3 bases, and the junction held 6 bases outside the gene matches. The CDR3 totals 15 residues. Germline V gene lookup returns CDR1 SGDLS and CDR2 YYNGEE. CDR3 in amino acids: CASSEGASFYNEQFF. The DNA of the CDR3 is TGTGCCAGCAGCGAGGGGGCTAGCTTCTACAATGAGCAGTTCTTC.